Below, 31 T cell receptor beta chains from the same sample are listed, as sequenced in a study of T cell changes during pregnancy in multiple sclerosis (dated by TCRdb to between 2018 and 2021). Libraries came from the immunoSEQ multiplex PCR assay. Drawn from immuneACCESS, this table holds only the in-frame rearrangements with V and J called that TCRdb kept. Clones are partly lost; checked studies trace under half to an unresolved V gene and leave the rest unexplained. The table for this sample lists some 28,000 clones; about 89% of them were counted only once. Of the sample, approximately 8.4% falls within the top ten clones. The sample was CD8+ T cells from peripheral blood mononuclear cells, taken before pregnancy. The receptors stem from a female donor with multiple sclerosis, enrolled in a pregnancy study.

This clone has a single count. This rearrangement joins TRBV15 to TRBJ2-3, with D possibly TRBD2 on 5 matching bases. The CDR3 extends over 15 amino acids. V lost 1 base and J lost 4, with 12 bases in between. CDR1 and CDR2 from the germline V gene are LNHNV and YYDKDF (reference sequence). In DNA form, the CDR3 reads TGTGCCACCAGCAGAGTAACTAGTGGGGCAGATACGCAGTATTTT. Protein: CATSRVTSGADTQYF. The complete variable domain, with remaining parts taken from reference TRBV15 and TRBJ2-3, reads DAMVIQNPRYQVTQFGKPVTLSCSQTLNHNVMYWYQQKSSQAPKLLFHYYDKDFNNEADTPDNFQSRRPNTSFCFLDIRSPGLGDTAMYLCATSRVTSGADTQYFGPGTRLTVL.

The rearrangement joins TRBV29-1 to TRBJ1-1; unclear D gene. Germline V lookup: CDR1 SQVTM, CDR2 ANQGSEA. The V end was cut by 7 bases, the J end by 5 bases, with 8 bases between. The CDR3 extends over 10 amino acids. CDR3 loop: CSATGTEAFF. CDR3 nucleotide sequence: TGCAGCGCAACGGGGACTGAAGCTTTCTTT. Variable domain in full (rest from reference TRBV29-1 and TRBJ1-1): SAVISQKPSRDICQRGTSLTIQCQVDSQVTMMFWYRQQPGQSLTLIATANQGSEATYESGFVIDKFPISRPNLTFSTLTVSNMSPEDSSIYLCSATGTEAFFGQGTRLTVV.

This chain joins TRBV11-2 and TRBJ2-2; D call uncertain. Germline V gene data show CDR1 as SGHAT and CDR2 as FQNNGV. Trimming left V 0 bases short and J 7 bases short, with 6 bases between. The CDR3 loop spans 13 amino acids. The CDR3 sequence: CASSLEANGELFF. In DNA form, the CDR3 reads TGTGCCAGCAGCTTAGAAGCTAACGGGGAGCTGTTTTTT. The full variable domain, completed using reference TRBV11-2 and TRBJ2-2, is EAGVAQSPRYKIIEKRQSVAFWCNPISGHATLYWYQQILGQGPKLLIQFQNNGVVDDSQLPKDRFSAERLKGVDSTLKIQPAKLEDSAVYLCASSLEANGELFFGEGSRLTVL.

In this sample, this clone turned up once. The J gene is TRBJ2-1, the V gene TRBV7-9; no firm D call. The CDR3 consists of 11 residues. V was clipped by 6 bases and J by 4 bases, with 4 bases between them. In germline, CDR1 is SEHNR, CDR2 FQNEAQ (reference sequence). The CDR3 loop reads CASRSYNEQFF. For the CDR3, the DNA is TGTGCCAGCAGATCATACAATGAGCAGTTCTTC.

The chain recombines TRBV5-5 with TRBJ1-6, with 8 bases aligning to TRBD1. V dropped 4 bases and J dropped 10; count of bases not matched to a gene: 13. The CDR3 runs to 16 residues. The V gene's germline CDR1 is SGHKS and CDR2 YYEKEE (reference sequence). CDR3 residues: CASSPKWTGYFSPLHF. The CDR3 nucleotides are TGTGCCAGCAGCCCGAAGTGGACAGGGTATTTCTCACCCCTCCACTTT.

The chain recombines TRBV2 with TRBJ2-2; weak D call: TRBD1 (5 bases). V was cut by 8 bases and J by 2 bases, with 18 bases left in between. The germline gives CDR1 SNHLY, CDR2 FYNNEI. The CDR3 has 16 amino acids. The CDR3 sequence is CASARRTTVNTGELFF. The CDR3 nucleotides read TGTGCCAGCGCGAGACGGACGACAGTAAACACCGGGGAGCTGTTTTTT.

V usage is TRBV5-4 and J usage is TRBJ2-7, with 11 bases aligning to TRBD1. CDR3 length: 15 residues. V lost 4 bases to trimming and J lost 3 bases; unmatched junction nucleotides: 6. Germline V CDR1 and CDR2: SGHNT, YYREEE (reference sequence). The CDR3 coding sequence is TGTGCCAGCAGCGACCGGGACAGGGGGTACTACGAGCAGTACTTC. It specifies CASSDRDRGYYEQYF.

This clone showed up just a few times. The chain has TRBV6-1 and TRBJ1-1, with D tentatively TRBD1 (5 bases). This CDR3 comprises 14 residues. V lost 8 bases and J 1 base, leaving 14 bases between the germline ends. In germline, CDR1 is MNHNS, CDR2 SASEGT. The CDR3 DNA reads TGTGCCAGCGGGCCAGGGTGGGGGAACACTGAAGCTTTCTTT. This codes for CASGPGWGNTEAFF.

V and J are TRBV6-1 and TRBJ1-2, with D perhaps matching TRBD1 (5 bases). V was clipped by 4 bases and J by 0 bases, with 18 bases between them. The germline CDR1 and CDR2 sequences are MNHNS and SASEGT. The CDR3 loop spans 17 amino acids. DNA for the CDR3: TGTGCCAGCAGTGGGGGCGTGGGGGGGTGGGCTAACTATGGCTACACCTTC. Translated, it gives CASSGGVGGWANYGYTF.

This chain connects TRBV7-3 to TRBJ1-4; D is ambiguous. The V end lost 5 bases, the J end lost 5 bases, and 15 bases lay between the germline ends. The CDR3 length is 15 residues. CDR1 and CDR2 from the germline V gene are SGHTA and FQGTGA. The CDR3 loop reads CASSPLGRENEKLFF. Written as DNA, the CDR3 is TGTGCCAGCAGCCCGTTGGGCAGAGAGAATGAAAAACTGTTTTTT.

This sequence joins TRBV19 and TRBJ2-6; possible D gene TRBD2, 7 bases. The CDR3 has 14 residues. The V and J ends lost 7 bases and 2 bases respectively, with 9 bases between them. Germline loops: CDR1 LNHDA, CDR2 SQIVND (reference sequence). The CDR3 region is CASTGGAGANVLTF. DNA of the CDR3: TGTGCCAGTACGGGGGGCGCTGGGGCCAACGTCCTGACTTTC.

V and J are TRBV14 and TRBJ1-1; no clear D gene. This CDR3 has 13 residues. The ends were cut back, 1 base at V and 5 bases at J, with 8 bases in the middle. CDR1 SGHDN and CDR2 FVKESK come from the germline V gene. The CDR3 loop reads CASSQGEATEAFF. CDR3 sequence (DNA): TGTGCCAGCAGCCAAGGTGAGGCGACTGAAGCTTTCTTT.

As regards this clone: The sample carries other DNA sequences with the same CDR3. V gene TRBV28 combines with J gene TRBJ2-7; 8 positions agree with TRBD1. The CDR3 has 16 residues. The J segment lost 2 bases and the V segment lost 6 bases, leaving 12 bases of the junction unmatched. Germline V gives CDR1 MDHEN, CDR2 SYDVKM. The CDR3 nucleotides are TGTGCCAGCAGCCCGTCCGACAGGGGAACACCCTACGAGCAGTACTTC. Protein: CASSPSDRGTPYEQYF.

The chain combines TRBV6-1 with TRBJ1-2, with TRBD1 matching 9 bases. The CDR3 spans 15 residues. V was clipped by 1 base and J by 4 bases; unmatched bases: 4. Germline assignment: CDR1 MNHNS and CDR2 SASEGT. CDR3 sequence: CASSEGQGGGYGYTF. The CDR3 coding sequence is TGTGCCAGCAGTGAAGGACAGGGGGGTGGCTATGGCTACACCTTC.

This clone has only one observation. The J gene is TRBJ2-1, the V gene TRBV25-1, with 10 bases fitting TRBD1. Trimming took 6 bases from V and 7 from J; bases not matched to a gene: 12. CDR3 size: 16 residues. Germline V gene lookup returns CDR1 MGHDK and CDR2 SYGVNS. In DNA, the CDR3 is TGTGCCAGCAGCTTAATTGGGACAGGGGTCCTAAATGAGCAGTTCTTC. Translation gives CASSLIGTGVLNEQFF.

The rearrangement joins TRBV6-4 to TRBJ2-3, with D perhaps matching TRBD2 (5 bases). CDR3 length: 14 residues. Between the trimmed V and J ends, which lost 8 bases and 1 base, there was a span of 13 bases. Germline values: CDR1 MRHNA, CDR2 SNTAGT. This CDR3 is CASSLVPGTDTQYF. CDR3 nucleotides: TGTGCCAGCTCACTAGTTCCCGGCACAGATACGCAGTATTTT.

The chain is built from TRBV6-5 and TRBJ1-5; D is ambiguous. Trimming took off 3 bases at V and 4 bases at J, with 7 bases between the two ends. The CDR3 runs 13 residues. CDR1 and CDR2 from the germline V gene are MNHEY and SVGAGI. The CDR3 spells CASSYLMNQPQHF. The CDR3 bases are TGTGCCAGCAGTTATCTTATGAATCAGCCCCAGCATTTT.

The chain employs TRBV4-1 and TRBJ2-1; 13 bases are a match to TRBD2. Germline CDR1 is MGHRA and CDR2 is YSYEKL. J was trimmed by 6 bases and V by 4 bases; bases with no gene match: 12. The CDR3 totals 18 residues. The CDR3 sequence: CASSPQNTSGGAINEQFF. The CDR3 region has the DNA TGCGCCAGCAGCCCTCAAAACACTAGCGGGGGGGCAATCAATGAGCAGTTCTTC.

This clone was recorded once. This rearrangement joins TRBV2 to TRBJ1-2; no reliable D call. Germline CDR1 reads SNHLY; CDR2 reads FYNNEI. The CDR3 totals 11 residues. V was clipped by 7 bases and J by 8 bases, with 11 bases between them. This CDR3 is CASMESGGYTF. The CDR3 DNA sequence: TGTGCCAGCATGGAGTCGGGAGGCTACACCTTC.

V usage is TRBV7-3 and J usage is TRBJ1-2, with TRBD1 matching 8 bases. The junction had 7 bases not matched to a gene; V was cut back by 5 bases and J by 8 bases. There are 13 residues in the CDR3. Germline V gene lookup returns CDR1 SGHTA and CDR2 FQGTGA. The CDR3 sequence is CASSPGTGLGYTF. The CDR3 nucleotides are TGTGCCAGCAGCCCCGGGACAGGTCTCGGCTACACCTTC.

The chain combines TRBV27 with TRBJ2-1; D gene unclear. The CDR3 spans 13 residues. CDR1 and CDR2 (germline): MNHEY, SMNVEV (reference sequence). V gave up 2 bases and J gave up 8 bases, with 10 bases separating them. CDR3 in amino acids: CASSLGSLDEQFF. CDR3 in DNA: TGTGCCAGCAGTTTAGGTAGCCTGGATGAGCAGTTCTTC.

In nucleotides, the CDR3 is TGTGCCAGCAGTATCAGGTCCTACACCGGGGAGCTGTTTTTT. Translating it yields CASSIRSYTGELFF. V usage is TRBV27 and J usage is TRBJ2-2; no firm D call. V was clipped by 5 bases and J by 3 bases, with 10 bases between them. The V gene's germline CDR1 is MNHEY and CDR2 SMNVEV (reference sequence). CDR3 length equals 14 residues.

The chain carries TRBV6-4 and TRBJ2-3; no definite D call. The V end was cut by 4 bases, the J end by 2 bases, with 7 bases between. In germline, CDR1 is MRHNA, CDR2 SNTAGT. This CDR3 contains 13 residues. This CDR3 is CASSAGNTDTQYF. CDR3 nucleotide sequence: TGTGCCAGCAGTGCAGGAAACACAGATACGCAGTATTTT.

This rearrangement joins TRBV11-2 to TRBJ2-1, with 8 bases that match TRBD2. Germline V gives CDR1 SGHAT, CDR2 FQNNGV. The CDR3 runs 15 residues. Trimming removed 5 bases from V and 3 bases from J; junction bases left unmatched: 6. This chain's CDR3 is CASSPTAGGYNEQFF. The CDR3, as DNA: TGTGCCAGCAGCCCGACGGCGGGGGGCTACAATGAGCAGTTCTTC.

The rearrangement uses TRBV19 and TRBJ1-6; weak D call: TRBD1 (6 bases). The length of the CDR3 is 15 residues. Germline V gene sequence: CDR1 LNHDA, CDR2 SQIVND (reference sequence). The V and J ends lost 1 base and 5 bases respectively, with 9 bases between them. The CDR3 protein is CASSIVDRHNSPLHF. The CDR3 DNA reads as TGTGCCAGTAGTATAGTGGACAGACATAATTCACCCCTCCACTTT.

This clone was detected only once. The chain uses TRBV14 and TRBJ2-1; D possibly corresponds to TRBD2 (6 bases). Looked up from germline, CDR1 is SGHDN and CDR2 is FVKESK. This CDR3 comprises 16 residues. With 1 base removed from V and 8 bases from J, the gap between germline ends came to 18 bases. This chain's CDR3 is CASSQAETGWRDEQFF. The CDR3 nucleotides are TGTGCCAGCAGCCAAGCAGAGACGGGGTGGAGGGATGAGCAGTTCTTC.

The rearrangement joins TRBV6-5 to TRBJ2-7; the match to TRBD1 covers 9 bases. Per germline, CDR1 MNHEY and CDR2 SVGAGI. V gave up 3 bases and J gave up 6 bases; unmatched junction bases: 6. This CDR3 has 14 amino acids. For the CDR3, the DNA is TGTGCCAGCAGTTATCCCGGGACAGGGACCGAGCAGTACTTC. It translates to CASSYPGTGTEQYF.

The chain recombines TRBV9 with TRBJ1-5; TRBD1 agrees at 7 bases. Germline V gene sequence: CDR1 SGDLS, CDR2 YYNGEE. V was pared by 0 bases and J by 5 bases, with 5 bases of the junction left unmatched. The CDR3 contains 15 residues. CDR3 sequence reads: CASSVEGGGDQPQHF. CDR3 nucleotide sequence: TGTGCCAGCAGCGTAGAAGGAGGGGGCGATCAGCCCCAGCATTTT.

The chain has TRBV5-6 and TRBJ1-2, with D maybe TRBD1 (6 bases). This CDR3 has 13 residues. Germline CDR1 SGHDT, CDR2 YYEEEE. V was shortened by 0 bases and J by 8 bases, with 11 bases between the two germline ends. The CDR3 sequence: CASSLAAGDGYTF. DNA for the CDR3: TGTGCCAGCAGCTTGGCGGCAGGGGACGGCTACACCTTC.

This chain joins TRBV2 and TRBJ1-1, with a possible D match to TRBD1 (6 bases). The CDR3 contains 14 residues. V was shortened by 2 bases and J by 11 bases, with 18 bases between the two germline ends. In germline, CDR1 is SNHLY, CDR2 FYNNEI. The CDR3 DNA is TGTGCCAGCAGTGAATCGAAAATTGCGGGGGCCGCTTTCTTT. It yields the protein CASSESKIAGAAFF.

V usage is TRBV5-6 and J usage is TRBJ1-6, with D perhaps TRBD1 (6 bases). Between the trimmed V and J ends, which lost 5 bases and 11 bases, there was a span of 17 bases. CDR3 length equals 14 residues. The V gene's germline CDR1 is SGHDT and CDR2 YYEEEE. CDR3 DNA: TGTGCCAGCAGTACTACAGGGACACATCCACCCCTCCACTTT. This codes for CASSTTGTHPPLHF.